What follows are 14 T cell receptor beta chains derived from one specimen sequenced in a study of response to subunit inactivated influenza vaccine. TCRdb re-analysed the RT-PCR reads in MiXCR, keeping a single row per CDR3 protein. The sample shows around 490,000 distinct CDR3 sequences, 6% to 9% of them seen only once. The material was PBMCs from blood, obtained around 25 months after vaccination. The receptors were sampled from a man aged 50-75 years who received an inactivated influenza vaccine.

There are many counts of this clonotype. The chain employs TRBV20-1 and TRBJ1-4, with D tentatively TRBD1 (6 bases). The germline gives CDR1 DFQATT, CDR2 SNEGSKA (reference sequence). The ends were cut back, 3 bases at V and 3 bases at J, with 11 bases in the middle. The CDR3 loop spans 14 amino acids. As DNA, the CDR3 is TGCAGTGCTAGTGTGGGGGCGGCTAATGAAAAACTGTTTTTT. It yields the protein CSASVGAANEKLFF.

This clonotype was counted between two and nine times. The rearrangement uses TRBV12-3 or TRBV12-4 and TRBJ1-5; no definite D call. Trimming shortened V by 1 base and J by 3 bases, and 4 bases separated the two germline ends. This CDR3 has 13 residues. The CDR3 coding sequence is TGTGCCAGCAGTTTAGTAGACAATCAGCCCCAGCATTTT. It is translated as CASSLVDNQPQHF.

The rearrangement joins TRBV7-9 to TRBJ2-7; D gene unclear. Per the germline V gene, CDR1 is SEHNR and CDR2 is FQNEAQ (reference sequence). The CDR3 contains 14 residues. Between the trimmed V and J ends, which lost 4 bases and 7 bases, there was a span of 17 bases. The CDR3 is CASSYRGTYAEQYF. The DNA of the CDR3 is TGTGCCAGCAGCTACCGCGGTACCTACGCAGAGCAGTACTTC.

This clonotype was found many times. V gene TRBV7-2 combines with J gene TRBJ2-1; D is undetermined. CDR1 and CDR2 from the germline V gene are SGHTA and FQGNSA. This CDR3 is built from 11 residues. V lost 5 bases, J lost 10 bases, and 9 bases lay in between. Written as DNA, the CDR3 is TGTGCCAGCAGCCCAACTTTAGAGCAGTTCTTC. Its translation: CASSPTLEQFF.

The sample holds many counts of this clonotype. The V and J genes are TRBV20-1 and TRBJ2-3, with 7 bases fitting TRBD2. The V gene end was trimmed by 0 bases and the J gene end by 4 bases; junction bases not matched to a gene: 7. The CDR3 extends over 15 amino acids. CDR1 is DFQATT and CDR2 is SNEGSKA in the germline V gene (reference sequence). CDR3 in DNA: TGCAGTGCTAGAGACGCGGGAGAAATTTCAGATACGCAGTATTTT. Its protein product is CSARDAGEISDTQYF.

This clonotype was counted only a few times. CDR3 amino acids: CASPTPASGRVSSETGELFF. CDR3 nucleotides: TGCGCCAGCCCTACCCCGGCTAGCGGGAGGGTCAGCAGCGAAACCGGGGAGCTGTTTTTT. The chain uses TRBV5-1 and TRBJ2-2, with 12 bases identical to TRBD2. Germline V gives CDR1 SGHRS, CDR2 YFSETQ. The CDR3 sequence is 20 residues long. J gave up 5 bases and V 7 bases, and 21 bases lay outside the gene matches.

This clonotype came up a few times. V usage is TRBV10-3 and J usage is TRBJ2-5; the match to TRBD1 covers 12 bases. This CDR3 contains 16 residues. J was trimmed by 5 bases and V by 3 bases; bases with no gene match: 7. Per germline, CDR1 ENHRY and CDR2 SYGVKD. CDR3: CAISERGTGGRETQYF. DNA of the CDR3: TGTGCCATCAGTGAACGGGGGACAGGGGGCAGGGAGACCCAGTACTTC.

This clonotype was seen at least ten times. V usage is TRBV9 and J usage is TRBJ2-2; no firm D call. There are 14 residues in the CDR3. The germline gives CDR1 SGDLS, CDR2 YYNGEE. V was trimmed by 0 bases and J by 0 bases, leaving 3 bases between them. For the CDR3, the DNA is TGTGCCAGCAGCGTAGTACCGAACACCGGGGAGCTGTTTTTT. Translated: CASSVVPNTGELFF. Based on the CDR3 plus reference TRBV9 and TRBJ2-2, the full variable domain is DSGVTQTPKHLITATGQRVTLRCSPRSGDLSVYWYQQSLDQGLQFLIQYYNGEERAKGNILERFSAQQFPDLHSELNLSSLELGDSALYFCASSVVPNTGELFFGEGSRLTVL.

This clonotype turned up a few times. This sequence joins TRBV2 and TRBJ2-1, with D possibly matching TRBD1 (5 bases). The CDR3 totals 14 residues. The ends were cut back, 8 bases at V and 2 bases at J, with 13 bases in the middle. CDR1 is SNHLY, CDR2 FYNNEI, per germline. This CDR3 reads CASQPGNPYNEQFF. As DNA, the CDR3 is TGTGCCAGCCAGCCAGGGAACCCCTACAATGAGCAGTTCTTC.

This clonotype was recorded at least ten times. This chain connects TRBV20-1 to TRBJ2-5; no firm D call. The CDR3 has 10 residues. Germline CDR1 DFQATT, CDR2 SNEGSKA (reference sequence). Trimming took off 0 bases at V and 5 bases at J, with 1 base between the two ends. The CDR3 coding sequence is TGCAGTGCTAGAGACGAGACCCAGTACTTC. This encodes CSARDETQYF.

There are a few counts of this clonotype. The rearrangement joins TRBV12-3 or TRBV12-4 to TRBJ2-1; either TRBD1 or TRBD2 may fit D (6 bases each). The germline V and J ends were trimmed by 4 bases and 0 bases, with 7 bases remaining between them. This CDR3 comprises 14 residues. CDR3 coding DNA: TGTGCCAGCAGTTGGGGGGCCTCCTACAATGAGCAGTTCTTC. As protein: CASSWGASYNEQFF.

This clonotype was observed a handful of times. The chain has TRBV7-2 and TRBJ2-7; D is possibly TRBD1 (6 bases). The ends were cut back, 6 bases at V and 2 bases at J, with 14 bases in the middle. The CDR3 runs to 14 residues. Germline V CDR1 and CDR2: SGHTA, FQGNSA. The chain's CDR3 is CASSPDRRTYEQYF. The CDR3 nucleotides are TGTGCCAGCAGTCCCGACAGGAGAACCTACGAGCAGTACTTC.

This clonotype was counted a few times. The genes are TRBV20-1 and TRBJ1-1; the D gene is possibly TRBD1 (6 bases). CDR1 is DFQATT, CDR2 SNEGSKA, per germline (reference sequence). The CDR3 is made up of 14 amino acids. The CDR3, as DNA: TGCAGAGTACCAGGGGACGACCTGAACACTGAAGCTTTCTTT. It codes for CRVPGDDLNTEAFF.

There are a few counts of this clonotype. The genes are TRBV20-1 and TRBJ2-2; 16 positions match TRBD2. J gave up 4 bases and V 6 bases, and 17 bases lay outside the gene matches. The CDR3 spans 20 residues. Germline V gene sequence: CDR1 DFQATT, CDR2 SNEGSKA (reference sequence). As DNA, the CDR3 is TGCAGTGCCGAAAAGAGTCCGGGACTAGCGGGAGGGCCGGGCACCGGGGAGCTGTTTTTT. Its protein is CSAEKSPGLAGGPGTGELFF.